This T cell receptor beta chain appears in the sequencing data of a study of blood T cell repertoires in COVID-19. Study information: Samples came from the United States, Italy and Spain, spanning acute and convalescent COVID-19. PBMCs, B-cell-depleted T cells, or T cells were the source of the cDNA or gDNA that made up the material.

Original analysis: How many nucleated cells were present was estimated from reference gene primer amplification. The data were produced by immunoSEQ multiplex PCR, yet TCRdb's version contains in-frame clones alone and is incomplete. The V and J calls and the clone size are those of that table, but D and trimming were determined from the DNA. The table lists roughly 380,000 clones, 75% to 90% of them singletons. The CDR3 contains 15 residues. Trimming removed 0 bases at V and 7 bases at J, with 15 bases between. Germline V lookup: CDR1 LGHDT, CDR2 YNNKEL (reference sequence). This TCR was sampled from a woman younger than 30 with acute or convalescent COVID-19. Sequencing input: peripheral blood. This chain joins TRBV3-1 (or the pseudogene TRBV3-2) and TRBJ1-2; D remains ambiguous. CDR3 sequence (DNA): TGTGCCAGCAGCCAAGATCGACCGGTTCGGGTTGGCTACACCTTC. Encoded protein: CASSQDRPVRVGYTF.